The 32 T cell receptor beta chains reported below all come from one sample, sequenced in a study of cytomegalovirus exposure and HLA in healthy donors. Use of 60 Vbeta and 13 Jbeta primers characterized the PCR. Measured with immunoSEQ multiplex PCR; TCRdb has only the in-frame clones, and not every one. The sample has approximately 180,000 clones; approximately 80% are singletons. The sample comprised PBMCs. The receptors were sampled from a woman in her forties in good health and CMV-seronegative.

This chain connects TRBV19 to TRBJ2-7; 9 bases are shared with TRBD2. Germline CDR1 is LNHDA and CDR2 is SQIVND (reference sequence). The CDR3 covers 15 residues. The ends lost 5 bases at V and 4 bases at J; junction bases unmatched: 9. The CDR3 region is CASSEAGGPRYEQYF. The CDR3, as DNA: TGTGCCAGTAGTGAAGCGGGAGGCCCCAGGTACGAGCAGTACTTC.

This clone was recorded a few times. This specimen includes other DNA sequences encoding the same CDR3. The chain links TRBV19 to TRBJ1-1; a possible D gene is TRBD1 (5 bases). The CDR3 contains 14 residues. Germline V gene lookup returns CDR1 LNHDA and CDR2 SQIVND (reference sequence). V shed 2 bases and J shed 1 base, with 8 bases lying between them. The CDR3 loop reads CASSIPGQNTEAFF. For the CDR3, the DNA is TGTGCCAGTAGTATACCCGGACAGAACACTGAAGCTTTCTTT.

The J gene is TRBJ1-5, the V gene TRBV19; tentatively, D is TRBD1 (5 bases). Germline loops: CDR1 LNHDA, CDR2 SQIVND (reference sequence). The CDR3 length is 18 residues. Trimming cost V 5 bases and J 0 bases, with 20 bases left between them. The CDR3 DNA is TGTGCCAGTAGTCCCTACCTCCCGATCGACAGTAGCAATCAGCCCCAGCATTTT. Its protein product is CASSPYLPIDSSNQPQHF.

The CDR3 sequence: CASSERDYPYNEQFF. The CDR3, as DNA: TGTGCCAGCAGCGAACGGGACTATCCATACAATGAGCAGTTCTTC. This rearrangement joins TRBV9 to TRBJ2-1, with 7 bases fitting TRBD2. The V gene's germline CDR1 is SGDLS and CDR2 YYNGEE. Unmatched junction bases numbered 7, after V lost 3 bases and J lost 4 bases. This CDR3 region has 15 residues.

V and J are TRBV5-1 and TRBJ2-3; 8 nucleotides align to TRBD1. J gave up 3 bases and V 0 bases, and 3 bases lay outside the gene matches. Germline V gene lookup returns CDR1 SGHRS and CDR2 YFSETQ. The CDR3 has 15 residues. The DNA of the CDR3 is TGCGCCAGCAGCTTGGGACAGGGGAATACAGATACGCAGTATTTT. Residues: CASSLGQGNTDTQYF.

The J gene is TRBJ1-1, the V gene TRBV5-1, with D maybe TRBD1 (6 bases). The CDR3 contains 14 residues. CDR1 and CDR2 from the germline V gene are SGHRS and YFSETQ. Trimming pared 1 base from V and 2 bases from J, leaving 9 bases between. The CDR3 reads CASSLTGPNTEAFF. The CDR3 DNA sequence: TGCGCCAGCAGCTTGACAGGGCCAAACACTGAAGCTTTCTTT.

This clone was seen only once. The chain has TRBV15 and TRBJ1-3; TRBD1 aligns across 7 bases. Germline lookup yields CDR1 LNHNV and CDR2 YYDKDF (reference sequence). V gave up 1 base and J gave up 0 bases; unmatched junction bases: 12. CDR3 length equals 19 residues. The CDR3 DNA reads TGTGCCACCAGCAGAGGGGGGACAGTTCCTCTTTTCTCTGGAAACACCATATATTTT. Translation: CATSRGGTVPLFSGNTIYF.

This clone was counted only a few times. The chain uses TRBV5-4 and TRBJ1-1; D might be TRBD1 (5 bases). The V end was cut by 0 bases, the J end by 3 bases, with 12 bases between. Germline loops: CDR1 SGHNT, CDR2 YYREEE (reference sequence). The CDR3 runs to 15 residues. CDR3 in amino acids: CASSLVGGVHTEAFF. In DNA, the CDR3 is TGTGCCAGCAGCTTGGTGGGAGGGGTGCACACTGAAGCTTTCTTT.

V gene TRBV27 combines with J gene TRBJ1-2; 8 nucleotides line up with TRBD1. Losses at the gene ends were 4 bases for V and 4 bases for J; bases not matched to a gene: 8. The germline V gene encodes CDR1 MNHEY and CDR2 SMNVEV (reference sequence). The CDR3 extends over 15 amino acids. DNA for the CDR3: TGTGCCAGCAGTTCGGGGGACAGGCTTGGCTATGGCTACACCTTC. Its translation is CASSSGDRLGYGYTF.

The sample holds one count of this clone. Here the CDR3 reads CASSRQGSGNTIYF. The CDR3 coding sequence is TGTGCCAGCAGCCGACAGGGGTCTGGAAACACCATATATTTT. V gene TRBV7-2 combines with J gene TRBJ1-3; 8 nucleotides match TRBD1. Germline CDR1 and CDR2: SGHTA and FQGNSA. This CDR3 has 14 amino acids. Trimming removed 5 bases from V and 1 base from J; junction bases left unmatched: 1. Using reference TRBV7-2 and TRBJ1-3 for the parts outside the CDR3, the full variable domain is GAGVSQSPSNKVTEKGKDVELRCDPISGHTALYWYRQSLGQGLEFLIYFQGNSAPDKSGLPSDRFSAERTGGSVSTLTIQRTQQEDSAVYLCASSRQGSGNTIYFGEGSWLTVV.

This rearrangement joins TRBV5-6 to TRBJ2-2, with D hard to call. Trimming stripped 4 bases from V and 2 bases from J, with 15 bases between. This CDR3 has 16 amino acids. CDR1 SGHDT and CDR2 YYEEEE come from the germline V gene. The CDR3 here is CASSRVPLLNTGELFF. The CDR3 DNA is TGTGCCAGCAGCCGGGTCCCCCTGCTTAACACCGGGGAGCTGTTTTTT.

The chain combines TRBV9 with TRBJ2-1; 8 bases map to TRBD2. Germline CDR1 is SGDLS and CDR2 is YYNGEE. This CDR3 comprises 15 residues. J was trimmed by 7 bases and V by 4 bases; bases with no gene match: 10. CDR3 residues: CASSKESGSRNEQFF. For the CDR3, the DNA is TGTGCCAGCAGCAAAGAAAGCGGGAGTCGGAATGAGCAGTTCTTC.

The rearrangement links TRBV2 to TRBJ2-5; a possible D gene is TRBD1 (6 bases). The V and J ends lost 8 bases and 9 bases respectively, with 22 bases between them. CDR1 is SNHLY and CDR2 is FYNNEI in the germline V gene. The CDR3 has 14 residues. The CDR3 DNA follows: TGTGCCAGCGGACGAGACCCGCCTCCAGGGGCCCAGTACTTC. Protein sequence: CASGRDPPPGAQYF. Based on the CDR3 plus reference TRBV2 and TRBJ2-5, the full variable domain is EPEVTQTPSHQVTQMGQEVILRCVPISNHLYFYWYRQILGQKVEFLVSFYNNEISEKSEIFDDQFSVERPDGSNFTLKIRSTKLEDSAMYFCASGRDPPPGAQYFGPGTRLLVL.

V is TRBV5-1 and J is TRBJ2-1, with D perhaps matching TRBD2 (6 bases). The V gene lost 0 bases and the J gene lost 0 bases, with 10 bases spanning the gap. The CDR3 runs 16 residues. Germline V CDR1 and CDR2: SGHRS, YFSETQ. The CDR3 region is CASSLGAGFSYNEQFF. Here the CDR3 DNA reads TGCGCCAGCAGCTTGGGGGCGGGATTCTCCTACAATGAGCAGTTCTTC.

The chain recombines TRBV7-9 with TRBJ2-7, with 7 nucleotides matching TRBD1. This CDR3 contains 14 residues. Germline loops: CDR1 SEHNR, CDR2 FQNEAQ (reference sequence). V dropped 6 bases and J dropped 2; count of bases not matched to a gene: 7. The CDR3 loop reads CASRPRDSPYEQYF. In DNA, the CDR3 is TGTGCCAGCAGACCCCGGGACAGCCCCTACGAGCAGTACTTC.

The CDR3 nucleotides read TGTGCCAGCAGCGGGACAGGGCCCTACGAGCAGTACGTC. This encodes CASSGTGPYEQYV. This chain connects TRBV11-3 to TRBJ2-7, with 9 nucleotides matching TRBD1. Germline assignment: CDR1 SGHNT and CDR2 YENEEA. Trimming at V came to 5 bases and at J to 2 bases, leaving 1 base not matched to a gene. The CDR3 sequence is 13 residues long.

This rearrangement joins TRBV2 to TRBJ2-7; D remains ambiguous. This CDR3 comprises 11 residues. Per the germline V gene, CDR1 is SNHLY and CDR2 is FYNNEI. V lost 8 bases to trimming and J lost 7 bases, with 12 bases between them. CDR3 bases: TGTGCCAGCGCCTATTTTGAAGAGCAGTACTTC. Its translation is CASAYFEEQYF.

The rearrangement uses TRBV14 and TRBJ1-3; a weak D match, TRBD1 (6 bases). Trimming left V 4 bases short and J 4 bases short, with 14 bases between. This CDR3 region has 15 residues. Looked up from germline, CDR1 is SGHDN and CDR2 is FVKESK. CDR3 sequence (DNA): TGTGCCAGCAGCCTCACAGGGATGAGAGGAAACACCATATATTTT. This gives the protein CASSLTGMRGNTIYF.

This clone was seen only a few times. CDR3 sequence reads: CASSQDQTSGSKFF. The DNA for the CDR3 is TGCGCCAGCAGCCAAGATCAAACTAGCGGGAGTAAGTTCTTC. The rearrangement uses TRBV4-3 and TRBJ2-1; 11 bases are shared with TRBD2. The CDR3 sequence is 14 residues long. J gave up 14 bases and V 0 bases, and 6 bases lay outside the gene matches. The germline gives CDR1 LGHNA, CDR2 YSLEER.

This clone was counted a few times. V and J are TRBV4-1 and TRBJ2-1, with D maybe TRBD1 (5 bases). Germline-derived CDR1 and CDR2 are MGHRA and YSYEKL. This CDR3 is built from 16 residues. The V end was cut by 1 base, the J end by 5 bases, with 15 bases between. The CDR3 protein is CASSQGRQINNNEQFF. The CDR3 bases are TGCGCCAGCAGCCAAGGTAGACAGATCAATAACAATGAGCAGTTCTTC.

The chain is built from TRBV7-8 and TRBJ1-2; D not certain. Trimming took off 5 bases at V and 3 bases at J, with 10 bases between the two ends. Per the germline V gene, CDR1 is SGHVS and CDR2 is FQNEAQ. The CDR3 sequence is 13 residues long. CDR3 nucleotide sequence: TGTGCCAGCAGCCCCGGGAGGGACTATGGCTACACCTTC. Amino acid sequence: CASSPGRDYGYTF.

The CDR3 spells CASSLKGAQNTDTQYF. The CDR3 DNA is TGTGCCAGCAGCTTGAAAGGGGCTCAAAACACAGATACGCAGTATTTT. This chain links TRBV5-5 with TRBJ2-3, with D tentatively TRBD1 (5 bases). Per germline, CDR1 SGHKS and CDR2 YYEKEE (reference sequence). The length of the CDR3 is 16 residues. Between the trimmed V and J ends, which lost 1 base and 2 bases, there was a span of 14 bases.

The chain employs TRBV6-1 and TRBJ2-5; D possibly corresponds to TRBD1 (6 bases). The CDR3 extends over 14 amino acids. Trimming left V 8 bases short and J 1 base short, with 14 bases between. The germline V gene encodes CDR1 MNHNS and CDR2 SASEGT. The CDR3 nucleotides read TGTGCCAGCGTCCAGGGGTTCCCCCAAGAGACCCAGTACTTC. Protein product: CASVQGFPQETQYF.

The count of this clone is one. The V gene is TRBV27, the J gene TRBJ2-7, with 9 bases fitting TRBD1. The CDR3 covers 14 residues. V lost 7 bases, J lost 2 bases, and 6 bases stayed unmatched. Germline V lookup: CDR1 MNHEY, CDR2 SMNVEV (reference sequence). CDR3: CASTRTGEAYEQYF. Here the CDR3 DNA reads TGTGCCAGCACCCGGACAGGGGAGGCCTACGAGCAGTACTTC.

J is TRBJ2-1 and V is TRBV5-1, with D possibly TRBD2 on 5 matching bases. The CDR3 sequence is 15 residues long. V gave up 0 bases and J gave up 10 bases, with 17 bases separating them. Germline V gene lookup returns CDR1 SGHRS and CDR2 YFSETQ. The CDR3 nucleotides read TGCGCCAGCAGCTTGGATTCGGGAACCGTGGGGGAGCAGTTCTTC. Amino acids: CASSLDSGTVGEQFF.

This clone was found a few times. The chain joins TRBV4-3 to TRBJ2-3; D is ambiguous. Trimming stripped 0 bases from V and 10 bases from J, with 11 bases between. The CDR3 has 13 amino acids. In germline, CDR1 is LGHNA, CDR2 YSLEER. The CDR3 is CASSQDQANSQYF. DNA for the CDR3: TGCGCCAGCAGCCAAGATCAGGCTAATTCGCAGTATTTT.

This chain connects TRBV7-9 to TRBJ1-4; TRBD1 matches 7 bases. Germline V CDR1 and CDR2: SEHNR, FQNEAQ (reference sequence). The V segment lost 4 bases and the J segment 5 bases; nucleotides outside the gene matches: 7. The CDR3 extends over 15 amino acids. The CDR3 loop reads CASSSAGQSNEKLFF. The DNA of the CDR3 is TGTGCCAGCAGCTCAGCGGGACAGTCCAATGAAAAACTGTTTTTT.

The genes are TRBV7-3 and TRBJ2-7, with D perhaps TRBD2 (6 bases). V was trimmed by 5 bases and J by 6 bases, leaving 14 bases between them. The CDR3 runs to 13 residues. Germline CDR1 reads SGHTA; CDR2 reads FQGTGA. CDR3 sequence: CASSGFAGSEQYF. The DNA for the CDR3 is TGTGCCAGCAGCGGCTTTGCCGGGAGCGAGCAGTACTTC.

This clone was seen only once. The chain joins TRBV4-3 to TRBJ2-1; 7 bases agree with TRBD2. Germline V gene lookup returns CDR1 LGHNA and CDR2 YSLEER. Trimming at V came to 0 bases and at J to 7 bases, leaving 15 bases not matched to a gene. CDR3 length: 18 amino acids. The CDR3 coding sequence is TGCGCCAGCAGCCAAGATTTAATGCGAGGGGAGGGCCATAATGAGCAGTTCTTC. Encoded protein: CASSQDLMRGEGHNEQFF.

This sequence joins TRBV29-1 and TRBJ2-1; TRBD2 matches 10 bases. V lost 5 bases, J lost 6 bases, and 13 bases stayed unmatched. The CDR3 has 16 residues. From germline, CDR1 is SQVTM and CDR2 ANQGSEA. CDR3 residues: CSVFGLAARGSNEQFF. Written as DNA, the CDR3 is TGCAGCGTTTTCGGACTAGCGGCACGGGGTAGCAATGAGCAGTTCTTC.

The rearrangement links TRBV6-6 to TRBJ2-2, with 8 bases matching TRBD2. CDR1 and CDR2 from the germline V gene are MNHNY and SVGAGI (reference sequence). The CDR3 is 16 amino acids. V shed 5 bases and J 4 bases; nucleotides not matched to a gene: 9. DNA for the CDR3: TGTGCCAGCAGTACCACTAGCGGTACTTCCACCGGGGAGCTGTTTTTT. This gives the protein CASSTTSGTSTGELFF.

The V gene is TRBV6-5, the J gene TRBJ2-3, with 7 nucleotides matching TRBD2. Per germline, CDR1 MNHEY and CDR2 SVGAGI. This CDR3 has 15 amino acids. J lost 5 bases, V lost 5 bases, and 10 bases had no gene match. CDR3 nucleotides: TGTGCCAGCAGTGCCAGCTGGGGAGGGAAAGATACGCAGTATTTT. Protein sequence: CASSASWGGKDTQYF.